Relative to its sample, the clone carrying this T cell receptor beta chain is medium-sized. Germline V CDR1 and CDR2: MNHNY, SVGAGI (reference sequence). This CDR3 is built from 16 residues. This record comes from a study of immune characterization of retroperitoneal liposarcoma. TCRdb used MiXCR to reprocess the PCR reads, holding one entry per CDR3 protein. The sample yields over 9,000 distinct CDR3 sequences, about a quarter seen once. The sample taken for sequencing was tumor tissue. This receptor was identified in a male donor with retroperitoneal liposarcoma. This rearrangement joins TRBV6-6 to TRBJ2-1, with D unresolved. The J call may be wrong; the DNA end is better matched by TRBJ2-7. This CDR3 reads CASSYSVVISSYEQYF. The DNA for the CDR3 is TGTGCCAGCAGTTACTCAGTGGTTATTAGCTCCTACGAGCAGTACTTC.